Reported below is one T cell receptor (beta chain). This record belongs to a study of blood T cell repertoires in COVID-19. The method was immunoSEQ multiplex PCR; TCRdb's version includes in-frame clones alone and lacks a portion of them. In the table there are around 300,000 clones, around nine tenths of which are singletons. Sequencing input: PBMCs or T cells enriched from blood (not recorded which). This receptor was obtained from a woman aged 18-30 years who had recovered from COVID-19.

CDR3 loop: CASSQDFLPRETQYF. CDR3 bases: TGTGCCAGCAGCCAGGACTTCTTGCCCCGAGAGACCCAGTACTTC. The chain combines TRBV4-2 with TRBJ2-5; D perhaps matches TRBD2 (5 bases). Deletions cut 3 bases from V and 4 bases from J, with 15 bases between. This CDR3 contains 15 residues. Germline V gene lookup returns CDR1 LGHNA and CDR2 YNFKEQ.